This T cell receptor beta chain was obtained from a study of T-cell memory formation after mild COVID-19. Trimming at V came to 4 bases and at J to 5 bases, leaving 12 bases not matched to a gene. Germline V gene data show CDR1 as SGHRS and CDR2 as YFSETQ. This CDR3 is built from 16 residues. Whole-study findings and limits: For contracting clones, CD4+ ones sat mainly in CM and EM, CD8+ in EMRA. Clones that shrank (day 15 to 85) were balanced CD4/CD8, whereas later expanders leaned CD4+.

This clonotype was counted a few times. What it recognizes is unknown. From the 5' RACE reads, TCRdb called clonotypes with MiXCR, one entry per CDR3 protein. The profile shows 540,000 or so distinct CDR3 sequences, around 21% of them singletons. Sequences were obtained from PBMCs or a T cell subset sorted from them (not recorded which). The receptor was isolated from an adult woman who had mild COVID-19 (a few samples of this study predate the infection). Cell type and time point are not known. This chain connects TRBV5-1 to TRBJ2-1; 7 nucleotides align to TRBD1. CDR3 coding DNA: TGCGCCAGCAGCCCCCCGACAGGGATGTATCACAATGAGCAGTTCTTC. This codes for CASSPPTGMYHNEQFF. Supplemented by reference TRBV5-1 and TRBJ2-1, the full variable domain reads KAGVTQTPRYLIKTRGQQVTLSCSPISGHRSVSWYQQTPGQGLQFLFEYFSETQRNKGNFPGRFSGRQFSNSRSEMNVSTLELGDSALYLCASSPPTGMYHNEQFFGPGTRLTVL.